This T cell receptor (beta chain) was documented in a study of T cell responses to AZD1222 COVID-19 vaccine. On this clone itself: Its specificity is unknown.

Germline assignment: CDR1 MNHEY and CDR2 SVGAGI. Trimming cost V 8 bases and J 4 bases, with 12 bases left between them. The CDR3 totals 13 residues. Sequencing used immunoSEQ multiplex PCR; TCRdb keeps in-frame clones, though not all of them. Found here are some 130,000 clones, about 80% of them singletons; the top ten hold over 4%. Study observations and caveats: Recipients of two AZD1222 doses showed rising Spike-specific TCR breadth and depth. Targets within unmutated variant regions were reportedly found for nearly half of spike-specific TCRs.

The source material was peripheral blood, sampled on day 0 of AZD1222 vaccination. This chain connects TRBV6-5 to TRBJ1-3; no firm D call. This TCR derives from an adult in good health. In DNA form, the CDR3 reads TGTGCCAGCGCCGGGCTTGGAGGAAACACCATATATTTT. Protein product: CASAGLGGNTIYF.